This T cell receptor (beta chain) was sequenced for a study of blood T cell repertoires in COVID-19. As for the study in general: Spain, Italy and the United States supplied samples that represented acute and convalescent COVID-19. Sample material is recorded as cDNA or gDNA derived from T cells, B-cell-depleted T cells, or PBMCs.

V lost 5 bases to trimming and J lost 0 bases, with 11 bases between them. The CDR3 extends over 15 amino acids. Germline CDR1 reads MGHRA; CDR2 reads YSYEKL. As originally analysed: Cell counts per sample came from amplifying reference gene primers. Clones were sequenced by immunoSEQ multiplex PCR, and TCRdb holds only the in-frame ones, with some missing. The V and J calls and clone size are taken from that table; D and trimming were inferred from the DNA. Among around 100,000 clones, approximately 90% were seen once, and the ten largest hold 3% to 3.5%. The sequence was collected from a man between 50 and 59 years old in a cohort sampled during active COVID-19. The specimen sequenced was peripheral blood. The V call is TRBV4-1, the J call TRBJ2-1, with D unresolved. CDR3 nucleotides: TGCGCCAGCAGCTACACTACCGCCTCCTACAATGAGCAGTTCTTC. This sequence encodes CASSYTTASYNEQFF.